Below, 12 T cell receptor beta chains from the same sample are listed, as sequenced in a study of cytomegalovirus exposure and HLA in healthy donors (dated by TCRdb to the late 2010s). The protocol used for the library was the immunoSEQ multiplex PCR assay. For the multiplex PCR, a mixture combining 60 forward primers for TCR Vbeta segments and 13 reverse primers for TCR Jbeta segments was used. TCRdb took this table from immuneACCESS and kept in-frame rearrangements with V and J called. Such tables lack part of the clones; where checked against another copy, unresolved V genes explain under half of the gap, and the rest is unexplained. In all, the sample holds roughly 120,000 clones, and approximately 80% of those were seen once. Clones ranked in the top ten supply around 5% of the sample. The specimen sequenced was PBMCs. Every receptor here comes from a man over 45 in good health and CMV-seropositive.

V and J are TRBV29-1 and TRBJ1-2; 7 bases align to TRBD1. There are 16 residues in the CDR3. V was clipped by 6 bases and J by 5 bases; unmatched bases: 18. Germline loops: CDR1 SQVTM, CDR2 ANQGSEA. This chain's CDR3 is CSVTIRTGEVSYGYTF. In nucleotides, the CDR3 is TGCAGCGTCACCATTCGCACAGGGGAGGTCTCTTATGGCTACACCTTC. Full variable domain (rest looked up from reference TRBV29-1 and TRBJ1-2): SAVISQKPSRDICQRGTSLTIQCQVDSQVTMMFWYRQQPGQSLTLIATANQGSEATYESGFVIDKFPISRPNLTFSTLTVSNMSPEDSSIYLCSVTIRTGEVSYGYTFGSGTRLTVV.

This chain joins TRBV5-6 and TRBJ2-5; 7 nucleotides align to TRBD2. This CDR3 has 15 amino acids. Germline CDR1 SGHDT, CDR2 YYEEEE. The V and J ends lost 0 bases and 4 bases, in that order; junction bases with no gene match: 6. CDR3 nucleotides: TGTGCCAGCAGCTTGGCCGGGGGGTTGGGAGAGACCCAGTACTTC. Translated, it gives CASSLAGGLGETQYF.

The chain couples TRBV5-1 to TRBJ2-1; 14 bases align to TRBD2. The germline gives CDR1 SGHRS, CDR2 YFSETQ. Trimming removed 2 bases from V and 9 bases from J; junction bases left unmatched: 7. There are 16 residues in the CDR3. The CDR3 sequence is CASSFNSGLAGGEQFF. The CDR3 region has the DNA TGCGCCAGCAGCTTCAACAGCGGACTAGCGGGAGGTGAGCAGTTCTTC.

The J gene is TRBJ2-7, the V gene TRBV5-4; 7 bases line up with TRBD2. The V gene's germline CDR1 is SGHNT and CDR2 YYREEE (reference sequence). CDR3 length: 16 residues. The junction had 8 bases not matched to a gene; V was cut back by 0 bases and J by 2 bases. CDR3: CASSLAGTSVTYEQYF. DNA for the CDR3: TGTGCCAGCAGCTTGGCGGGAACTAGCGTCACCTACGAGCAGTACTTC.

The CDR3, as DNA: TGTGCCAGCAAGGGCGGGGGTTCGGGCCTCGGGGAGCTGTTTTTT. Residues: CASKGGGSGLGELFF. The chain recombines TRBV2 with TRBJ2-2; 7 bases map to TRBD2. CDR3 size: 15 residues. Per germline, CDR1 SNHLY and CDR2 FYNNEI. The V gene end was trimmed by 7 bases and the J gene end by 7 bases; junction bases not matched to a gene: 12. The variable domain in full, with the rest retrieved from reference TRBV2 and TRBJ2-2, is EPEVTQTPSHQVTQMGQEVILRCVPISNHLYFYWYRQILGQKVEFLVSFYNNEISEKSEIFDDQFSVERPDGSNFTLKIRSTKLEDSAMYFCASKGGGSGLGELFFGEGSRLTVL.

The chain links TRBV6-1 to TRBJ2-7; 13 bases align to TRBD2. CDR1 and CDR2 (germline): MNHNS, SASEGT. The CDR3 consists of 13 residues. Trimming at V came to 10 bases and at J to 8 bases, leaving 8 bases not matched to a gene. The CDR3 DNA follows: TGTGCCATCAAACTAGCGGGGGGGCCCCAGCAGTACTTC. This encodes CAIKLAGGPQQYF.

This chain uses TRBV5-1 with TRBJ1-1; 9 bases map to TRBD1. Germline V CDR1 and CDR2: SGHRS, YFSETQ. Unmatched junction bases numbered 8, after V lost 4 bases and J lost 4 bases. The CDR3 is made up of 15 amino acids. DNA of the CDR3: TGCGCCAGCAGCAGGGACAGGGAACGAAGCACTGAAGCTTTCTTT. This encodes CASSRDRERSTEAFF.

This clone was observed a few times. The chain carries TRBV5-4 and TRBJ2-7, with 10 bases identical to TRBD1. The CDR3 consists of 13 residues. CDR1 and CDR2 (germline): SGHNT, YYREEE (reference sequence). The junction had 4 bases not matched to a gene; V was cut back by 4 bases and J by 6 bases. The CDR3 is CASSGTGAPEQYF. The CDR3 DNA is TGTGCCAGCAGCGGGACAGGGGCCCCCGAGCAGTACTTC.

The chain is built from TRBV5-6 and TRBJ2-1; 8 bases are shared with TRBD2. After removal of 1 base from V and 4 bases from J, the junction contained 7 bases not matched to a gene. Per germline, CDR1 SGHDT and CDR2 YYEEEE. The CDR3 covers 16 residues. The CDR3 here is CASSLLAGGQYNEQFF. Written as DNA, the CDR3 is TGTGCCAGCAGCTTGTTGGCGGGGGGTCAGTACAATGAGCAGTTCTTC. The full variable domain, completed using reference TRBV5-6 and TRBJ2-1, is DAGVTQSPTHLIKTRGQQVTLRCSPKSGHDTVSWYQQALGQGPQFIFQYYEEEERQRGNFPDRFSGHQFPNYSSELNVNALLLGDSALYLCASSLLAGGQYNEQFFGPGTRLTVL.

This clone was picked up one time. V and J are TRBV2 and TRBJ2-1; maybe TRBD1 (5 bases). This CDR3 is 15 amino acids long. V was clipped by 4 bases and J by 2 bases, with 12 bases between them. Germline assignment: CDR1 SNHLY and CDR2 FYNNEI. The CDR3 spells CASSVRAVAYNEQFF. CDR3 DNA sequence: TGTGCCAGCAGTGTCAGGGCCGTTGCCTACAATGAGCAGTTCTTC.

This clone was counted a few times. The V and J genes are TRBV18 and TRBJ2-1; TRBD2 matches at 7 bases. The CDR3 length is 16 residues. V lost 0 bases and J lost 3; bases outside the gene matches: 5. Germline V gene sequence: CDR1 KGHSH, CDR2 LQKENI. The CDR3 is CASSPPVAGVYNEQFF. For the CDR3, the DNA is TGTGCCAGCTCACCACCGGTGGCGGGGGTCTACAATGAGCAGTTCTTC.

The V gene is TRBV28, the J gene TRBJ1-1, with D unclear. CDR1 and CDR2 (germline): MDHEN, SYDVKM. This CDR3 contains 13 residues. V lost 7 bases, J lost 0 bases, and 9 bases lay in between. Here the CDR3 reads CASTGPLNTEAFF. In nucleotides, the CDR3 is TGTGCCAGCACTGGCCCTTTGAACACTGAAGCTTTCTTT. The complete variable domain, with remaining parts taken from reference TRBV28 and TRBJ1-1, reads DVKVTQSSRYLVKRTGEKVFLECVQDMDHENMFWYRQDPGLGLRLIYFSYDVKMKEKGDIPEGYSVSREKKERFSLILESASTNQTSMYLCASTGPLNTEAFFGQGTRLTVV.